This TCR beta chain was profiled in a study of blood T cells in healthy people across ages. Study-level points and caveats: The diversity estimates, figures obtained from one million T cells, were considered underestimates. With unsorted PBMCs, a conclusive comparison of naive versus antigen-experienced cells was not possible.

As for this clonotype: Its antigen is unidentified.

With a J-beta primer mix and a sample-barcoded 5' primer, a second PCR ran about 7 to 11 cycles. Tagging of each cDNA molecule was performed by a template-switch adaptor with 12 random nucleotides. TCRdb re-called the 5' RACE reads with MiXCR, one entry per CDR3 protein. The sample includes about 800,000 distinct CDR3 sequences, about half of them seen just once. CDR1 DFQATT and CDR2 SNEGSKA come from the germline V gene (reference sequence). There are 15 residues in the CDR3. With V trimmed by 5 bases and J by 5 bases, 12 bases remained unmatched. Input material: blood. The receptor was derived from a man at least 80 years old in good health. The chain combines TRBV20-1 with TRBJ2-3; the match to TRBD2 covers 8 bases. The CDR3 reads CSAPQHGRAQDTQYF. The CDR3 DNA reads TGCAGTGCTCCCCAACACGGGAGGGCCCAAGATACGCAGTATTTT.